A single sample gave rise to the 9 T cell receptor beta chains below, sequenced in a study of neoadjuvant anti-PD-1 for oral cavity cancer. Profiled with immunoSEQ multiplex PCR; TCRdb holds only in-frame clones, not every one. The repertoire consists of 10,000 or so clones, with around 70% occurring once and the leading ten covering around 4.4%. Documented time point: after neoadjuvant nivolumab, at surgical resection. Sequences were derived from PBMCs, sampled after nivolumab (anti-PD-1) treatment. The source of these receptors is a person between 40 and 85 years old with oral cavity squamous cell carcinoma.

This chain links TRBV6-5 with TRBJ1-1, with D uncertain. The CDR3 is 14 amino acids. Trimming left V 5 bases short and J 5 bases short, with 15 bases between. Germline V lookup: CDR1 MNHEY, CDR2 SVGAGI. The CDR3 nucleotides are TGTGCCAGCAGTCCCAGTAGAGGAGGAACTGAAGCTTTCTTT. This sequence encodes CASSPSRGGTEAFF.

This sequence joins TRBV14 and TRBJ1-1; TRBD1 is a possible D gene (5 bases). The CDR3 runs to 15 residues. In germline, CDR1 is SGHDN, CDR2 FVKESK. The germline V and J ends were trimmed by 3 bases and 6 bases, with 17 bases remaining between them. CDR3 in amino acids: CASSQGRSAAAEAFF. CDR3 coding DNA: TGTGCCAGCAGCCAGGGGCGGAGCGCGGCGGCTGAAGCTTTCTTT.

V gene TRBV9 combines with J gene TRBJ2-1, with 7 bases that match TRBD1. CDR1 and CDR2 (germline): SGDLS, YYNGEE. The ends lost 5 bases at V and 5 bases at J; junction bases unmatched: 10. This CDR3 has 15 amino acids. CDR3 bases: TGTGCCAGCAGTGAGGGACAGCTTTTTAACAATGAGCAGTTCTTC. Encoded protein: CASSEGQLFNNEQFF.

The chain carries TRBV10-3 and TRBJ1-1, with unresolved D. V lost 4 bases, J lost 1 base, and 7 bases lay in between. The CDR3 covers 13 residues. Per germline, CDR1 ENHRY and CDR2 SYGVKD. Here the CDR3 reads CAISVGGNTEAFF. CDR3 DNA: TGTGCCATCAGTGTAGGCGGGAACACTGAAGCTTTCTTT.

The rearrangement uses TRBV2 and TRBJ1-1; 7 bases match TRBD1. The germline V gene has CDR1 SNHLY and CDR2 FYNNEI. The length of the CDR3 is 15 residues. V was pared by 5 bases and J by 8 bases, with 14 bases of the junction left unmatched. CDR3 region: CASSLQGNSGGEAFF. For the CDR3, the DNA is TGTGCCAGCAGTTTACAGGGGAACTCCGGCGGGGAAGCTTTCTTT.

With respect to this clone: As the CDR3 is not closed by the conserved phenylalanine or tryptophan, this likely results from a read error. No DNA is shown, since the ends of the CDR3 on it are uncertain; the CDR3 is the one TCRdb lists. This chain links TRBV7-4 with TRBJ1-4; the table's D call, TRBD1, was not checked against the DNA. The CDR3 is 9 residues long, counting both termini. Germline CDR1 is SGHVT and CDR2 is SQSDAQ. CDR3 region: CASSPRDSL.

This clone was counted a few times. V gene TRBV27 combines with J gene TRBJ2-7, with 7 positions matching TRBD2. Losses at the gene ends were 4 bases for V and 5 bases for J; bases not matched to a gene: 11. This CDR3 is 15 amino acids long. Per germline, CDR1 MNHEY and CDR2 SMNVEV (reference sequence). The CDR3 region is CASSSRLGGSHEQYF. In DNA, the CDR3 is TGTGCCAGCAGTTCACGGTTGGGGGGGTCCCACGAGCAGTACTTC.

The chain is built from TRBV19 and TRBJ2-7; 9 bases agree with TRBD1. The CDR3 loop spans 14 amino acids. From germline, CDR1 is LNHDA and CDR2 SQIVND (reference sequence). J was trimmed by 5 bases and V by 5 bases; bases with no gene match: 7. Here the CDR3 DNA reads TGTGCCAGTAGTCCCGACAGGGGGTGGAACGAGCAGTACTTC. Amino acid sequence: CASSPDRGWNEQYF. Using reference TRBV19 and TRBJ2-7 for the parts outside the CDR3, the full variable domain is DGGITQSPKYLFRKEGQNVTLSCEQNLNHDAMYWYRQDPGQGLRLIYYSQIVNDFQKGDIAEGYSVSREKKESFPLTVTSAQKNPTAFYLCASSPDRGWNEQYFGPGTRLTVT.

The chain recombines TRBV5-1 with TRBJ2-7, with a possible D match to TRBD1 (5 bases). The CDR3 loop spans 13 amino acids. Germline V lookup: CDR1 SGHRS, CDR2 YFSETQ. V shed 4 bases and J shed 6 bases, with 14 bases lying between them. The CDR3 loop is CASSQGQGGEQYF. The DNA for the CDR3 is TGCGCCAGCAGCCAAGGGCAGGGCGGCGAGCAGTACTTC.